This T cell receptor (beta chain) appears in the sequencing data of a study of OX40 agonist ivuxolimab in advanced cancers. Deletions cut 0 bases from V and 0 bases from J, with 11 bases between. Germline CDR1 SGDLS, CDR2 YYNGEE. This CDR3 has 16 amino acids. The method was immunoSEQ multiplex PCR; TCRdb's version includes in-frame clones alone and lacks a portion of them. The sample consists of 85,000 to 100,000 clones, approximately 93% of them appearing once. The specimen comprised CD4+ or CD8+ T cells sorted from blood, sampled in a trial of the OX40 agonist ivuxolimab. The rearrangement links TRBV9 to TRBJ2-3; D not certain. The TCR originated in an adult with an advanced solid tumor such as melanoma, head and neck, liver or kidney cancer. This chain's CDR3 is CASSVGLSTSTDTQYF. DNA for the CDR3: TGTGCCAGCAGCGTAGGGCTCTCAACTAGCACAGATACGCAGTATTTT.